The clone carrying this T cell receptor (beta chain) was found a few times. The data stem from a study of beta chain features in type 1 diabetes. The CDR3 loop spans 15 amino acids. Germline V gene lookup returns CDR1 LNHDA and CDR2 SQIVND (reference sequence). The V gene end was trimmed by 5 bases and the J gene end by 2 bases; junction bases not matched to a gene: 8. Expressed TCRB transcripts were sequenced, since all the RNA that had been isolated was reverse transcribed. Approximately 3.4 million reads, on average, came from each naive, central memory and regulatory T cell sample. The repertoire was sequenced with immunoSEQ multiplex PCR; TCRdb's copy has only in-frame clones and lacks some. Of just over 600,000 clones in the sample, roughly a sixth were seen once.

The chain joins TRBV19 to TRBJ1-2; TRBD1 matches at 7 bases. The specimen was naive CD4+ T cells from blood. The sequence derives from a man aged 18-30 years in good health. CDR3 residues: CASSLRTGANYGYTF. The DNA of the CDR3 is TGTGCCAGTAGTCTCCGGACAGGTGCCAACTATGGCTACACCTTC.